A single T cell receptor (beta chain) is shown here with its context. Per the study methods: Amplification from reference gene primers served as the basis for estimated nucleated cell counts. The table came from immunoSEQ multiplex PCR; TCRdb's copy has only in-frame clones and leaves some out. V and J calls and clone size are as listed in that table; D and trimming were resolved from the DNA. The data show 65,000 to 70,000 clones, roughly 80% seen once. Germline loops: CDR1 SGHNT, CDR2 YYREEE (reference sequence). The CDR3 contains 13 residues. J lost 7 bases, V lost 3 bases, and 0 bases had no gene match. The data are from a study of blood T cell repertoires in COVID-19. About the research overall: The United States, Italy and Spain supplied acute and convalescent COVID-19 samples.

This clonotype originated in a human donor in a cohort sampled during active COVID-19. The sample comprised peripheral blood. This chain joins TRBV5-4 and TRBJ2-1; 11 nucleotides agree with TRBD1. CDR3 in DNA: TGTGCCAGCAGCTGGGACAGGGGGAATGAGCAGTTCTTC. Amino acid sequence: CASSWDRGNEQFF.